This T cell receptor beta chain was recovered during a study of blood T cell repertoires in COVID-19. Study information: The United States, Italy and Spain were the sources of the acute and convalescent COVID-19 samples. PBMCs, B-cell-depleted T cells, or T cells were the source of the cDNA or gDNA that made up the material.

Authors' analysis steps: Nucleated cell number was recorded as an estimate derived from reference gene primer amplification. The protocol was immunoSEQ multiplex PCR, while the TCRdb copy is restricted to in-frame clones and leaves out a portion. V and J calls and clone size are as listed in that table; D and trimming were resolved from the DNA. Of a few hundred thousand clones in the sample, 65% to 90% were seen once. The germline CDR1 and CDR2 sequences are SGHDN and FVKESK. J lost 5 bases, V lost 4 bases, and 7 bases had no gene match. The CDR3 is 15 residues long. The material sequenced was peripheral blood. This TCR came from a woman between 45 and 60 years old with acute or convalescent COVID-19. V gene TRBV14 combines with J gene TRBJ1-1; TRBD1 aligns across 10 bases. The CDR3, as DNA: TGTGCCAGCAGCCGAGACAGGGGGCGCGGGACTGAAGCTTTCTTT. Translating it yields CASSRDRGRGTEAFF. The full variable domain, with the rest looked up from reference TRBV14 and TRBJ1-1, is EAGVTQFPSHSVIEKGQTVTLRCDPISGHDNLYWYRRVMGKEIKFLLHFVKESKQDESGMPNNRFLAERTGGTYSTLKVQPAELEDSGVYFCASSRDRGRGTEAFFGQGTRLTVV.